These 20 T cell receptor beta chains were sequenced from one sample in a study of beta chain features in type 1 diabetes. The whole isolated RNA underwent reverse transcription, so sequencing captured expressed TCRB transcripts. Data came from immunoSEQ multiplex PCR; TCRdb stores just in-frame clones and leaves some out. The sample consists of a few hundred thousand clones, approximately 12% of them appearing once. The sequenced sample was naive CD4+ T cells from blood. The source is a man younger than 35 in good health.

A single count supports this clone. The V gene is TRBV7-2, the J gene TRBJ2-5, with TRBD2 matching over 7 bases. V lost 3 bases and J lost 5; bases outside the gene matches: 3. The germline CDR1 and CDR2 sequences are SGHTA and FQGNSA. CDR3 length: 13 amino acids. CDR3 sequence (DNA): TGTGCCAGCAGCTTCCTGGGGGGGGAGACCCAGTACTTC. Translation gives CASSFLGGETQYF.

V is TRBV7-2 and J is TRBJ1-6, with 7 bases lining up with TRBD1. Germline V gives CDR1 SGHTA, CDR2 FQGNSA. The junction had 4 bases not matched to a gene; V was cut back by 1 base and J by 10 bases. There are 14 residues in the CDR3. CDR3 amino acids: CASSLGQGTSPLHF. Written as DNA, the CDR3 is TGTGCCAGCAGCTTAGGACAGGGCACGTCACCCCTCCACTTT.

This chain's CDR3 is CASSFSGEQPQHF. The DNA for the CDR3 is TGTGCCAGCAGCTTTTCAGGGGAACAGCCCCAGCATTTT. The chain couples TRBV7-9 to TRBJ1-5; possibly TRBD1 for D (6 bases). The CDR3 has 13 amino acids. Looked up from germline, CDR1 is SEHNR and CDR2 is FQNEAQ (reference sequence). V was shortened by 3 bases and J by 7 bases, with 10 bases between the two germline ends.

This clone has just a few counts. The J gene is TRBJ2-7, the V gene TRBV28; D gene unclear. The V gene lost 5 bases and the J gene lost 4 bases, with 24 bases spanning the gap. The CDR3 loop spans 17 amino acids. Germline lookup yields CDR1 MDHEN and CDR2 SYDVKM. The CDR3 region is CASSTSLGQDTAYEQYF. The CDR3 DNA reads TGTGCCAGCAGTACGTCCTTGGGCCAAGATACTGCTTACGAGCAGTACTTC.

This clone was observed a handful of times. The gene calls are TRBV19 and TRBJ1-1; 10 bases agree with TRBD1. CDR3 size: 14 residues. Germline V gene data show CDR1 as LNHDA and CDR2 as SQIVND (reference sequence). V shed 6 bases, J shed 5 bases, and the junction held 6 bases outside the gene matches. CDR3 coding DNA: TGTGCCAGTAGAAACCGGGACAGGGGAACTGAAGCTTTCTTT. As protein: CASRNRDRGTEAFF.

This clone was found a few times. V gene TRBV9 combines with J gene TRBJ1-2; D is ambiguous. CDR3 length: 12 residues. Germline lookup yields CDR1 SGDLS and CDR2 YYNGEE. V lost 3 bases, J lost 8 bases, and 11 bases lay in between. Here the CDR3 DNA reads TGTGCCAGCAGCGAGCGCCGTGGGGGCTACACCTTC. It yields the protein CASSERRGGYTF.

The sample holds a few counts of this clone. CDR3 DNA: TGTGCCAGCGGCAGGGAGGGGAACCAGCCCCAGCATTTT. Encoded protein: CASGREGNQPQHF. The chain employs TRBV6-5 and TRBJ1-5; TRBD1 is a possible D gene (5 bases). This CDR3 has 13 residues. Germline V gene sequence: CDR1 MNHEY, CDR2 SVGAGI. V was clipped by 8 bases and J by 7 bases, with 15 bases between them.

The V gene is TRBV5-8, the J gene TRBJ1-5; no firm D call. The J call may be faulty, since TRBJ2-3 better matches the DNA end. The germline gives CDR1 SGHTS, CDR2 YDEGEE. The CDR3 has 11 residues. The CDR3 here is CASSLGSRQYF. CDR3 nucleotide sequence: TGTGCCAGCAGCTTGGGGTCCAGGCAGTATTTT.

The chain carries TRBV19 and TRBJ1-6, with a possible D match to TRBD1 (5 bases). Germline V gives CDR1 LNHDA, CDR2 SQIVND (reference sequence). There are 16 residues in the CDR3. The V end was cut by 5 bases, the J end by 0 bases, with 11 bases between. Here the CDR3 DNA reads TGTGCCAGTAGTGGCGGAGGGGTCTCCTATAATTCACCCCTCCACTTT. This sequence encodes CASSGGGVSYNSPLHF.

This clone was observed a handful of times. The CDR3, as DNA: TGTGCCAGCAGCCCAAGACAGCACGAGCAGTACTTC. The encoded protein is CASSPRQHEQYF. The chain links TRBV7-9 to TRBJ2-7, with a tentative D call TRBD1 (5 bases). The V gene lost 5 bases and the J gene lost 5 bases, with 10 bases spanning the gap. This CDR3 has 12 residues. Germline CDR1 and CDR2: SEHNR and FQNEAQ (reference sequence).

This clone was seen more than once but under ten times. CDR3 region: CASSPTRGELFF. CDR3 nucleotides: TGTGCCAGCTCACCAACACGCGGGGAGCTGTTTTTT. The rearrangement joins TRBV18 to TRBJ2-2, with D uncertain. From germline, CDR1 is KGHSH and CDR2 LQKENI. Deletions cut 2 bases from V and 7 bases from J, with 5 bases between. The CDR3 has 12 residues.

In this sample, this clone turned up a few times. This chain links TRBV7-9 with TRBJ2-5, with 10 bases that match TRBD1. There are 15 residues in the CDR3. Germline CDR1 SEHNR, CDR2 FQNEAQ (reference sequence). J gave up 1 base and V 4 bases, and 3 bases lay outside the gene matches. The CDR3 is CASSSGQGIQETQYF. CDR3 nucleotide sequence: TGTGCCAGCAGCTCGGGACAGGGGATCCAAGAGACCCAGTACTTC.

As to this clone: Other DNA variants within this sample encode the same CDR3. This chain uses TRBV7-2 with TRBJ2-2; D gene unclear. The V gene lost 1 base and the J gene lost 6 bases, with 3 bases spanning the gap. The CDR3 loop spans 12 amino acids. The germline gives CDR1 SGHTA, CDR2 FQGNSA. In nucleotides, the CDR3 is TGTGCCAGCAGCTTAGTCTCCGGGGAGCTGTTTTTT. It encodes CASSLVSGELFF.

The CDR3 DNA follows: TGTGCCAGCAGCCCTGGGACAGAAAACACCTACGAGCAGTACTTC. Protein: CASSPGTENTYEQYF. The gene calls are TRBV4-2 and TRBJ2-7, with TRBD1 matching 7 bases. The junction had 8 bases not matched to a gene; V was cut back by 4 bases and J by 2 bases. CDR3 length: 15 residues. Germline CDR1 reads LGHNA; CDR2 reads YNFKEQ.

This rearrangement joins TRBV4-1 to TRBJ1-1; D may be TRBD1 (6 bases). Germline CDR1 is MGHRA and CDR2 is YSYEKL. CDR3 length: 16 amino acids. The V end was cut by 2 bases, the J end by 0 bases, with 13 bases between. Here the CDR3 DNA reads TGCGCCAGCAGCCAAATCACGACAGGATTGAACACTGAAGCTTTCTTT. This codes for CASSQITTGLNTEAFF.

There are a few counts of this clone. The chain carries TRBV7-2 and TRBJ1-5; D is uncertain. The CDR3 contains 15 residues. The V end was cut by 0 bases, the J end by 4 bases, with 10 bases between. Germline values: CDR1 SGHTA, CDR2 FQGNSA. CDR3 sequence: CASSLAPTENQPQHF. DNA for the CDR3: TGTGCCAGCAGCTTAGCGCCTACCGAGAATCAGCCCCAGCATTTT.

The chain uses TRBV5-4 and TRBJ2-2; 10 bases agree with TRBD1. The V gene's germline CDR1 is SGHNT and CDR2 YYREEE (reference sequence). The V segment lost 5 bases and the J segment 0 bases; nucleotides outside the gene matches: 4. The CDR3 extends over 16 amino acids. The CDR3 reads CASRAGTGANTGELFF. The CDR3 DNA sequence: TGTGCCAGCAGAGCTGGGACAGGGGCGAACACCGGGGAGCTGTTTTTT. The full variable domain, rest sourced from reference TRBV5-4 and TRBJ2-2, is ETGVTQSPTHLIKTRGQQVTLRCSSQSGHNTVSWYQQALGQGPQFIFQYYREEENGRGNFPPRFSGLQFPNYSSELNVNALELDDSALYLCASRAGTGANTGELFFGEGSRLTVL.

This clone was detected a few times. This chain joins TRBV6-1 and TRBJ2-7; perhaps TRBD2 as D (5 bases). The V end lost 1 base, the J end lost 6 bases, and 10 bases lay between the germline ends. Per germline, CDR1 MNHNS and CDR2 SASEGT. The CDR3 loop spans 13 amino acids. The CDR3 is CASSEGPGSEQYF. The CDR3 bases are TGTGCCAGCAGTGAAGGTCCGGGGAGCGAGCAGTACTTC.

Only one count was recorded for this clone. The rearrangement links TRBV4-3 to TRBJ1-5, with no clear D. Trimming pared 0 bases from V and 7 bases from J, leaving 7 bases between. This CDR3 has 13 residues. Germline assignment: CDR1 LGHNA and CDR2 YSLEER. CDR3 DNA sequence: TGCGCCAGCAGCCAAGATCCTGTGCAGCCCCAGCATTTT. It yields the protein CASSQDPVQPQHF.

The sample holds a few counts of this clone. The V call is TRBV9, the J call TRBJ2-2, with 10 nucleotides matching TRBD2. Germline lookup yields CDR1 SGDLS and CDR2 YYNGEE. The CDR3 contains 18 residues. V lost 0 bases and J lost 4; bases outside the gene matches: 9. The CDR3 DNA sequence: TGTGCCAGCAGCGTAGATCCAGCGGGGGGGCGGTCCACCGGGGAGCTGTTTTTT. It yields the protein CASSVDPAGGRSTGELFF.